This entry features one T cell receptor (beta chain) sequence. This record belongs to a study of glioma-infiltrating T cells after dendritic cell vaccination. Study details: Glioblastoma patients came from Phase I and II dendritic cell vaccination trials.

Clones were sequenced by immunoSEQ multiplex PCR, and TCRdb holds only the in-frame ones, with some missing. Of approximately 50,000 clones in the sample, about nine tenths were seen once. Stated time point: after dendritic cell vaccination, including at tumor progression/relapse. The V gene's germline CDR1 is LNHNV and CDR2 YYDKDF (reference sequence). The CDR3 is made up of 17 amino acids. Germline trimming cut 3 bases from V and 2 bases from J; bases unmatched to any gene: 6. The source is a human donor with glioblastoma. The chain joins TRBV15 to TRBJ2-2; 10 positions match TRBD1. The input for sequencing was blood, taken after dendritic cell vaccination. The DNA for the CDR3 is TGTGCCACCAGCAGGAGCGGGACAGGGGCCAACACCGGGGAGCTGTTTTTT. It translates to CATSRSGTGANTGELFF.